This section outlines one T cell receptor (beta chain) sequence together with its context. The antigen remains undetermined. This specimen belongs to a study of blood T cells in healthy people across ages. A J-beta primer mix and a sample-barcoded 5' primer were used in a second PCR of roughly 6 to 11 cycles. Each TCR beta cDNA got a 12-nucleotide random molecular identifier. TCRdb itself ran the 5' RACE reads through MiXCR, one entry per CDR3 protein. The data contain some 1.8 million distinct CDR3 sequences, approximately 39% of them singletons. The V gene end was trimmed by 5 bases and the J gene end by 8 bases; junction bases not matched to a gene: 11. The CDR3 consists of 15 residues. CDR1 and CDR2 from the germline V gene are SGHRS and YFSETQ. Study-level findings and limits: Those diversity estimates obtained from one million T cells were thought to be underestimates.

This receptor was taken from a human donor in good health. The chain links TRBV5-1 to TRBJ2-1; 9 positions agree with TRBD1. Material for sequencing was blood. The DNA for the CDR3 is TGCGCCAGCAGTTCAACCGGGACAGGGCTTCATGAGCAGTTCTTC. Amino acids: CASSSTGTGLHEQFF. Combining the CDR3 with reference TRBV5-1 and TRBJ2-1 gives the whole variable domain KAGVTQTPRYLIKTRGQQVTLSCSPISGHRSVSWYQQTPGQGLQFLFEYFSETQRNKGNFPGRFSGRQFSNSRSEMNVSTLELGDSALYLCASSSTGTGLHEQFFGPGTRLTVL.